The clone carrying this T cell receptor (beta chain) was observed once. The sample comes from a study of T-cell memory formation after mild COVID-19. Per germline, CDR1 SGHVS and CDR2 FQNEAQ. The CDR3 has 16 residues. J gave up 5 bases and V 5 bases, and 12 bases lay outside the gene matches. TCRdb re-derived calls from the 5' RACE reads in MiXCR, one entry per CDR3 protein. The sample comprises under 350,000 distinct CDR3 sequences, 15% to 20% of which are singletons, and roughly 20% rests with the top ten. Specimen: PBMCs or a T cell subset sorted from them (not recorded which). J is TRBJ2-5 and V is TRBV7-8, with 9 bases matching TRBD1. The TCR originated in a man younger than 35 who had mild COVID-19 (a few samples of this study predate the infection). Cell type and time point are not known. DNA for the CDR3: TGTGCCAGCAGCCCCGGATCCTACAGGGGGCCGGAGACCCAGTACTTC. It translates to CASSPGSYRGPETQYF.